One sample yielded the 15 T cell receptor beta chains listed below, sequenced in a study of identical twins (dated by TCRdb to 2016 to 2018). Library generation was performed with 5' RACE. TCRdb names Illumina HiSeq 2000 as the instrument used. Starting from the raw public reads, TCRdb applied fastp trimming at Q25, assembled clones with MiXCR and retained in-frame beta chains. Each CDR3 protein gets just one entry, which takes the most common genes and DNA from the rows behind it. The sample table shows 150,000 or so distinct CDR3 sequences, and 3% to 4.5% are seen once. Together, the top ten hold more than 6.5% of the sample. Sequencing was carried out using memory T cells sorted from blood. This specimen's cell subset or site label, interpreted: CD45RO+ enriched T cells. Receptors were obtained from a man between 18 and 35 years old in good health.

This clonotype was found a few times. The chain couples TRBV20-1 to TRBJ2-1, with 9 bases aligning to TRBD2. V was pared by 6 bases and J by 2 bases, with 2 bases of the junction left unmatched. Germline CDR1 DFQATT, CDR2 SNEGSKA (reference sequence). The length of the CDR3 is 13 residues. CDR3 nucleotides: TGCAGTGCCCTAGCGGGACCCTACAATGAGCAGTTCTTC. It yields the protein CSALAGPYNEQFF.

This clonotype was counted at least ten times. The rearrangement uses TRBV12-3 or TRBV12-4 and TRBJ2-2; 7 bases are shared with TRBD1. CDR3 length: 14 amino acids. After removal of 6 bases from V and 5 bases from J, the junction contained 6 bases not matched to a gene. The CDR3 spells CASSHNRGTGELFF. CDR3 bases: TGTGCCAGCAGCCATAACAGGGGAACCGGGGAGCTGTTTTTT.

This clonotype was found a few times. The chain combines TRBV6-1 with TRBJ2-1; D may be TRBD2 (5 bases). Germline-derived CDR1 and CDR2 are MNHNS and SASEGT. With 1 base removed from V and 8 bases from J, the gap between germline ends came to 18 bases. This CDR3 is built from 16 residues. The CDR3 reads CASSEGIGPRGHEQFF. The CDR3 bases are TGTGCCAGCAGTGAAGGTATAGGCCCTCGAGGGCATGAGCAGTTCTTC.

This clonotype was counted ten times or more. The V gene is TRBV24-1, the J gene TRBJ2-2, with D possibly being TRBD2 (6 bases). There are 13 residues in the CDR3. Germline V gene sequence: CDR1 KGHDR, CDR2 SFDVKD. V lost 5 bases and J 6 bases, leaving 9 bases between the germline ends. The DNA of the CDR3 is TGTGCCACCAGTGGGGAGGTCCCCGGGGAGCTGTTTTTT. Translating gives CATSGEVPGELFF.

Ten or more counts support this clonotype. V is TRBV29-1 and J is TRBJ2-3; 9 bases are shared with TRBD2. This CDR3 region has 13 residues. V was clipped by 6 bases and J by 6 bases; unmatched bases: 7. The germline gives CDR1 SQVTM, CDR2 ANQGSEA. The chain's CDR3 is CSVGTSFRDTQYF. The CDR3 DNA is TGCAGCGTGGGGACTAGCTTTAGGGATACGCAGTATTTT.

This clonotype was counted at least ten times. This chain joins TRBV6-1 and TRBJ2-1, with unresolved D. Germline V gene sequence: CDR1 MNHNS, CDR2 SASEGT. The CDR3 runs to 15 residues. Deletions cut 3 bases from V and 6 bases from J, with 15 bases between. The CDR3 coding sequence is TGTGCCAGCAGTGAGTCCACCCCCCTCGCCAATGAGCAGTTCTTC. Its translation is CASSESTPLANEQFF.

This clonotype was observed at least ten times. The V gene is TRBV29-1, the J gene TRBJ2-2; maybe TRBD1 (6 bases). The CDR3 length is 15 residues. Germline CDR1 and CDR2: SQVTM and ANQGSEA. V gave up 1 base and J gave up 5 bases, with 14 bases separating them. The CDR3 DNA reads TGCAGCGTTGAAGTGGGGGCGCGCAGGACCGGGGAGCTGTTTTTT. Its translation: CSVEVGARRTGELFF.

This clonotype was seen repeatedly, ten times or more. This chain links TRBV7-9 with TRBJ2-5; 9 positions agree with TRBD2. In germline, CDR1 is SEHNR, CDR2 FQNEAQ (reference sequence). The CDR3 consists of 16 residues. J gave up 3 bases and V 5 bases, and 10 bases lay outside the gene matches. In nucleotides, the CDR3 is TGTGCCAGCAGCCGCGATCTAGCGGGATATGAAGAGACCCAGTACTTC. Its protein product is CASSRDLAGYEETQYF. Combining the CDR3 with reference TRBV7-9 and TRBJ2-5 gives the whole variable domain DTGVSQNPRHKITKRGQNVTFRCDPISEHNRLYWYRQTLGQGPEFLTYFQNEAQLEKSRLLSDRFSAERPKGSFSTLEIQRTEQGDSAMYLCASSRDLAGYEETQYFGPGTRLLVL.

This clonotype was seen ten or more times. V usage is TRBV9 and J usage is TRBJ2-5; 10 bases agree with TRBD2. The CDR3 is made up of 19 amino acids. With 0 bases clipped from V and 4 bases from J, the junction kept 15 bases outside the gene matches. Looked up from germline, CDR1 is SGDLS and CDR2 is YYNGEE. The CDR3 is CASSVESGSGRAWGETQYF. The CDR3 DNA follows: TGTGCCAGCAGCGTAGAGAGCGGAAGCGGGAGGGCCTGGGGAGAGACCCAGTACTTC.

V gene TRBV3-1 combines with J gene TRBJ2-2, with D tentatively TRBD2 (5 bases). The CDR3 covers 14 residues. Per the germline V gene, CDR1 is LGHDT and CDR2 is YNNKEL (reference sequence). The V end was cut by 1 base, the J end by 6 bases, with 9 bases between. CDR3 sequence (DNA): TGTGCCAGCAGCCAAGTCCGGGGTGCCGGGGAGCTGTTTTTT. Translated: CASSQVRGAGELFF.

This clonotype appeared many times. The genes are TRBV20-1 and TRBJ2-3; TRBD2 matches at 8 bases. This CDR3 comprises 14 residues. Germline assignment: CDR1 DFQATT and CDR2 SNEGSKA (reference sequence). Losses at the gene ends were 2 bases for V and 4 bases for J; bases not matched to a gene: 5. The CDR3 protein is CSARREGSADTQYF. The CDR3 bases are TGCAGTGCTAGACGGGAGGGGTCCGCAGATACGCAGTATTTT.

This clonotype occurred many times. CDR3 sequence: CASSPEVRRTQYF. CDR3 DNA: TGTGCCAGCAGCCCTGAGGTCAGGCGGACCCAGTACTTC. The chain links TRBV7-2 to TRBJ2-5; unclear D gene. This CDR3 has 13 residues. V lost 5 bases and J 7 bases, leaving 14 bases between the germline ends. Germline V gene data show CDR1 as SGHTA and CDR2 as FQGNSA.

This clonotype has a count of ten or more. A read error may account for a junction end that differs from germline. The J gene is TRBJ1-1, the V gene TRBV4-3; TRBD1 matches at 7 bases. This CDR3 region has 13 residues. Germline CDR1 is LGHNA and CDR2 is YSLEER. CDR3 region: CASSQDLRRGPTF. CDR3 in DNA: TGCGCCAGCAGCCAAGATTTAAGGAGGGGGCCCACCTTT.

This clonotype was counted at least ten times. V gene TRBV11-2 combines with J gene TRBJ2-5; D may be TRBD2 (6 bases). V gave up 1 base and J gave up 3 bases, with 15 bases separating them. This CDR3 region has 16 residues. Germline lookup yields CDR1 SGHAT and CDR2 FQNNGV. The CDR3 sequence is CASSLVGASVEETQYF. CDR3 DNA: TGTGCCAGCAGCTTAGTTGGGGCTAGCGTCGAAGAGACCCAGTACTTC.

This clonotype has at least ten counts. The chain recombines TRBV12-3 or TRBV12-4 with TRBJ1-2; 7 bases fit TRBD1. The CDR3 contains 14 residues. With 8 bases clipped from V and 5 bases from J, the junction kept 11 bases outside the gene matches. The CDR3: CASQTGLNAYGYTF. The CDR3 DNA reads TGTGCCAGCCAGACAGGGCTTAATGCATATGGCTACACCTTC.